Sequencing of this TCR beta chain was carried out in a study of T cell repertoires in cytomegalovirus infection. Study overall: Indicated by public TCR beta signatures were CMV infection and matching HLA type.

TCRdb redid the calling of the reads with MiXCR, one entry per CDR3 protein. The sample has around 740,000 distinct CDR3 sequences, about 40% seen once. Turning to this clonotype: Antigen unknown.

The CDR3 contains 13 residues. The V gene's germline CDR1 is SGHVS and CDR2 FQNEAQ. Between the trimmed V and J ends, which lost 1 base and 5 bases, there was a span of 7 bases. Study conclusions and caveats: HLA-C-restricted CMV-specific TCR beta clonotypes were dominant in the ex vivo response. Summed public TCR beta family frequency identified CMV carriers bearing the relevant HLA.

The receptor's source is a human donor in good health (CMV status not recorded). Some clones in this sample may be carry-over from other donors' samples. The J gene is TRBJ2-3, the V gene TRBV7-8; D not resolved. Sequencing was carried out using PBMCs. The CDR3 protein is CASSLEGIDTQYF. CDR3 nucleotides: TGTGCCAGCAGCTTAGAGGGAATAGATACGCAGTATTTT.